What follows is one T cell receptor (beta chain) and its context. Ten or more counts support this clonotype. The clone's antigen remains unknown. There are no base qualities to consult, and no much larger clone falls within one base. The CDR3 runs 14 amino acids, cysteine and phenylalanine included. CDR3 DNA is the only sequence kept; it has 42 bases, read in frame from the first base. V loses 4 bases at its end and J loses 6 bases; junction bases beyond the gene matches: 5. The germline V gene (reference sequence) yields SEHNR for CDR1 and FQNEAQ for CDR2. Instrument on record: Illumina HiSeq 1500. TCRdb ran its own pipeline on the public reads, namely fastp trimming at Q25 and MiXCR clone calling, and kept in-frame beta chains. All rows with the same CDR3 protein become a single entry with the most common DNA and genes. The sample data list 150,000 or so distinct CDR3 sequences, and roughly 6.5% of these were observed just once. Over 15% of the sample lies in the top ten.

The sample comes from a study of T cell repertoires in cytomegalovirus infection (dated 2019 in TCRdb). Regarding the study in general: Because public TCR beta signatures pointed to carriage of CMV infection together with the matching HLA type, the HLA type of each donor mattered for the analysis.

What the authors observed across the whole study: The ex vivo response was dominated by HLA-C-restricted CMV-specific TCR beta clonotypes, which also provided the single most frequent clonotype in two of eight donors. Cumulative frequency of public TCR beta family members discriminated carriers of CMV infection plus the relevant HLA type in this cohort and an independent approximately 350-donor cohort.

The material sequenced was PBMCs. The sequence was obtained from a human donor in good health (CMV status not recorded). Some clones in this sample may be carry-over from other donors' samples. The chain was built from TRBV7-9 and TRBJ1-5, with 8 bases matching TRBD1. CDR3 region: CASSSGQGTQPQHF. The base sequence is TGTGCCAGCAGCTCCGGACAGGGCACTCAGCCCCAGCATTTT.